These 26 T cell receptor beta chains share one sample of origin, sequenced in a study of CD8 T cells in ankylosing spondylitis. TCRdb reanalysed the 5' RACE reads using MiXCR and keeps one entry per CDR3 protein. The sample comprises some 240,000 distinct CDR3 sequences, approximately 24% of which are singletons, and approximately 0.61% rests with the top ten. The source material was blood, either unsorted or a sorted T cell fraction (not recorded which). The receptors were gathered from a male donor with ankylosing spondylitis or in good health (not recorded which).

A few counts support this clonotype. The rearrangement joins TRBV6-5 to TRBJ1-1; D not certain. Trimming cost V 0 bases and J 2 bases, with 10 bases left between them. Per the germline V gene, CDR1 is MNHEY and CDR2 is SVGAGI. The CDR3 extends over 15 amino acids. The DNA of the CDR3 is TGTGCCAGCAGTTACTCGCCGACGGTAAACACTGAAGCTTTCTTT. Translation: CASSYSPTVNTEAFF.

The sample holds one count of this clonotype. The rearrangement uses TRBV2 and TRBJ1-3, with a possible D match to TRBD1 (5 bases). From germline, CDR1 is SNHLY and CDR2 FYNNEI. There are 15 residues in the CDR3. Trimming removed 6 bases at V and 2 bases at J, with 14 bases between. The CDR3 nucleotides read TGTGCCAGCAGCGCCCGATGGGGGACTGGAAACACCATATATTTT. Protein: CASSARWGTGNTIYF.

This clonotype was picked up many times. The chain employs TRBV7-9 and TRBJ2-3; 10 bases are a match to TRBD2. This CDR3 spans 16 amino acids. Germline assignment: CDR1 SEHNR and CDR2 FQNEAQ (reference sequence). J lost 0 bases, V lost 2 bases, and 2 bases had no gene match. CDR3 sequence (DNA): TGTGCCAGCAGCTTACGTAGCGGGGGGAGCACAGATACGCAGTATTTT. This gives the protein CASSLRSGGSTDTQYF.

The CDR3 region has the DNA TGTGCCAGCAGGGATACTAGCGGGGACAACTACGAGCAGTACTTC. This codes for CASRDTSGDNYEQYF. The chain combines TRBV3-1 with TRBJ2-7; 10 nucleotides match TRBD2. The CDR3 spans 15 residues. V was clipped by 6 bases and J by 3 bases; unmatched bases: 8. From germline, CDR1 is LGHDT and CDR2 YNNKEL (reference sequence).

This clonotype was counted ten times or more. V and J are TRBV5-1 and TRBJ2-7, with 8 bases identical to TRBD1. The germline V gene has CDR1 SGHRS and CDR2 YFSETQ. The ends lost 4 bases at V and 7 bases at J; junction bases unmatched: 13. The CDR3 runs to 15 residues. The DNA for the CDR3 is TGCGCCAGCAGCCCGGGACAGGTTTCAGCGGGTGAGCAGTACTTC. Translating it yields CASSPGQVSAGEQYF.

This clonotype was seen a few times. The chain links TRBV25-1 to TRBJ1-2; TRBD1 might be the D (5 bases). Trimming took 3 bases from V and 8 from J, leaving 10 bases between them. Germline-derived CDR1 and CDR2 are MGHDK and SYGVNS. The CDR3 has 12 residues. CDR3 sequence reads: CASSESREGYTF. The CDR3 region has the DNA TGTGCCAGCAGTGAGTCCAGGGAGGGCTACACCTTC.

This chain links TRBV7-8 with TRBJ1-5; tentatively, D is TRBD1 (6 bases). V was shortened by 5 bases and J by 7 bases, with 24 bases between the two germline ends. Germline V gives CDR1 SGHVS, CDR2 FQNEAQ. CDR3 length: 17 residues. The CDR3 coding sequence is TGTGCCAGCAGCCAGGGGACACTACCCGTAATGGGGCAGCCCCAGCATTTT. Encoded protein: CASSQGTLPVMGQPQHF.

This clonotype occurred many times. The chain recombines TRBV5-1 with TRBJ2-7, with 7 bases that match TRBD1. Germline CDR1 reads SGHRS; CDR2 reads YFSETQ. V gave up 0 bases and J gave up 3 bases; unmatched junction bases: 9. The CDR3 length is 16 residues. The CDR3 sequence: CASSLDPGTAIYEQYF. Written as DNA, the CDR3 is TGCGCCAGCAGCTTGGATCCCGGGACAGCGATCTACGAGCAGTACTTC.

A few counts support this clonotype. This chain connects TRBV6-1 to TRBJ2-7; a possible D gene is TRBD1 (6 bases). Looked up from germline, CDR1 is MNHNS and CDR2 is SASEGT. Trimming stripped 6 bases from V and 3 bases from J, with 18 bases between. The CDR3 totals 15 residues. The CDR3 here is CASSTGTTQVYEQYF. The DNA for the CDR3 is TGTGCCAGCAGCACCGGGACAACTCAGGTCTACGAGCAGTACTTC.

The table lists this clonotype with many counts. V usage is TRBV20-1 and J usage is TRBJ2-3; 12 bases agree with TRBD2. CDR1 is DFQATT, CDR2 SNEGSKA, per germline (reference sequence). The CDR3 consists of 16 residues. V lost 1 base, J lost 1 base, and 3 bases stayed unmatched. The CDR3 bases are TGCAGTGCTAGAGGCGCTAGCGGGGGGGGCACAGATACGCAGTATTTT. Protein product: CSARGASGGGTDTQYF.

This clonotype was recorded only once. The CDR3 DNA reads TGTGCCAGCAGCTCCAGGAGACAGGGGGCGGACACCGGGGAGCTGTTTTTT. Protein: CASSSRRQGADTGELFF. V and J are TRBV7-6 and TRBJ2-2, with 10 bases aligning to TRBD1. J gave up 3 bases and V 4 bases, and 8 bases lay outside the gene matches. The CDR3 sequence is 17 residues long. CDR1 is SGHVS, CDR2 FNYEAQ, per germline.

This clonotype was seen many times. A junction end diverges from the germline sequence, so it may reflect a read error. The chain links TRBV11-2 to TRBJ1-1; D possibly corresponds to TRBD1 (5 bases). The germline V gene has CDR1 SGHAT and CDR2 FQNNGV. CDR3 size: 10 residues. CDR3 loop: CASSSRTLIF. Here the CDR3 DNA reads TGTGCCAGCAGCTCAAGGACACTTATCTTT. Full variable domain (remainder filled in from reference TRBV11-2 and TRBJ1-1): EAGVAQSPRYKIIEKRQSVAFWCNPISGHATLYWYQQILGQGPKLLIQFQNNGVVDDSQLPKDRFSAERLKGVDSTLKIQPAKLEDSAVYLCASSSRTLIFGQGTRLTVV.

J is TRBJ2-3 and V is TRBV6-5; D unclear. This CDR3 contains 11 residues. Trimming cost V 10 bases and J 5 bases, with 10 bases left between them. In germline, CDR1 is MNHEY, CDR2 SVGAGI. This CDR3 reads CATRRLDTQYF. The CDR3 region has the DNA TGTGCCACGAGGCGTTTAGATACGCAGTATTTT.

The chain joins TRBV6-5 to TRBJ2-3; D is perhaps TRBD1 or TRBD2 (7 bases each). Between the trimmed V and J ends, which lost 2 bases and 4 bases, there was a span of 16 bases. The germline CDR1 and CDR2 sequences are MNHEY and SVGAGI. The length of the CDR3 is 16 residues. The CDR3 coding sequence is TGTGCCAGCAGTTACCAACAGGGGAGGGGCGCAGATACGCAGTATTTT. This translates into CASSYQQGRGADTQYF.

In its sample, this clonotype was seen many times. The J gene is TRBJ1-1, the V gene TRBV12-3 or TRBV12-4; perhaps TRBD1 as D (5 bases). V lost 5 bases and J lost 4, with 17 bases in between. The CDR3 length is 15 residues. CDR3 in DNA: TGTGCCAGCAGTATGGTCGGGGGAATGGGCACTGAAGCTTTCTTT. Protein product: CASSMVGGMGTEAFF.

The gene calls are TRBV2 and TRBJ2-2; weak D call: TRBD2 (6 bases). Trimming stripped 3 bases from V and 4 bases from J, with 9 bases between. The CDR3 sequence is 14 residues long. Germline V gene data show CDR1 as SNHLY and CDR2 as FYNNEI. CDR3 region: CASSEQGGTGELFF. DNA for the CDR3: TGTGCCAGCAGTGAGCAGGGAGGCACCGGGGAGCTGTTTTTT.

This clonotype was recorded at least ten times. The chain carries TRBV20-1 and TRBJ1-2, with D possibly matching TRBD1 (5 bases). Germline values: CDR1 DFQATT, CDR2 SNEGSKA (reference sequence). V gave up 6 bases and J gave up 8 bases, with 13 bases separating them. This CDR3 spans 11 amino acids. CDR3 bases: TGCAGTGCCCAAAAAAGGGGAGGCTACACCTTC. Protein sequence: CSAQKRGGYTF.

The gene calls are TRBV11-2 and TRBJ2-3; D uncertain. CDR3 length equals 15 residues. Germline V gene sequence: CDR1 SGHAT, CDR2 FQNNGV. V was clipped by 1 base and J by 0 bases, with 8 bases between them. The CDR3 DNA reads TGTGCCAGCAGCTTAGTCTTTGGCAGCACAGATACGCAGTATTTT. It is translated as CASSLVFGSTDTQYF.

The chain recombines TRBV30 with TRBJ2-5, with D perhaps being TRBD1 or TRBD2 (5 bases each). The CDR3 length is 13 residues. The V gene lost 2 bases and the J gene lost 4 bases, with 11 bases spanning the gap. CDR1 is GTSNPN and CDR2 is SVGIG in the germline V gene (reference sequence). The CDR3 coding sequence is TGTGCCTGGAGTTGGGCAGGGACAGAGACCCAGTACTTC. It codes for CAWSWAGTETQYF. The full variable domain, completed using reference TRBV30 and TRBJ2-5, is SQTIHQWPATLVQPVGSPLSLECTVEGTSNPNLYWYRQAAGRGLQLLFYSVGIGQISSEVPQNLSASRPQDRQFILSSKKLLLSDSGFYLCAWSWAGTETQYFGPGTRLLVL.

This clonotype was counted at least ten times. The chain is built from TRBV11-2 and TRBJ2-6; 10 nucleotides agree with TRBD1. This CDR3 contains 18 residues. Germline trimming cut 5 bases from V and 0 bases from J; bases unmatched to any gene: 7. The germline CDR1 and CDR2 sequences are SGHAT and FQNNGV. CDR3 DNA sequence: TGTGCCAGCAGCGATTACCGGGACAGGGGCTCTGGGGCCAACGTCCTGACTTTC. This encodes CASSDYRDRGSGANVLTF.

This clonotype was counted a few times. The CDR3 DNA reads as TGCAGTGGTAGGCCCCTTGGGACCCAGTACTTC. Residues: CSGRPLGTQYF. The genes are TRBV20-1 and TRBJ2-5; D is uncertain. This CDR3 contains 11 residues. Per the germline V gene, CDR1 is DFQATT and CDR2 is SNEGSKA (reference sequence). Trimming removed 7 bases at V and 7 bases at J, with 13 bases between.

A few counts support this clonotype. The gene calls are TRBV20-1 and TRBJ2-7; TRBD1 might be the D (6 bases). The CDR3 is made up of 13 amino acids. Between the trimmed V and J ends, which lost 3 bases and 0 bases, there was a span of 9 bases. Germline values: CDR1 DFQATT, CDR2 SNEGSKA (reference sequence). The CDR3: CSASVGASYEQYF. CDR3 bases: TGCAGTGCTAGCGTGGGGGCCTCCTACGAGCAGTACTTC.

This clonotype came up a few times. The V gene is TRBV3-1, the J gene TRBJ2-7, with TRBD1 as a possible D gene (6 bases). Germline V gene lookup returns CDR1 LGHDT and CDR2 YNNKEL (reference sequence). V shed 3 bases and J shed 3 bases, with 12 bases lying between them. This CDR3 has 14 residues. CDR3 region: CASSQMGTNYEQYF. The CDR3 DNA sequence: TGTGCCAGCAGCCAGATGGGGACAAACTACGAGCAGTACTTC.

A few counts support this clonotype. The gene calls are TRBV12-3 or TRBV12-4 and TRBJ1-5, with D unresolved. The CDR3 has 13 residues. V was shortened by 7 bases and J by 8 bases, with 15 bases between the two germline ends. In DNA form, the CDR3 reads TGTGCCAGCACAATCGACCTAGGGAAGCCCCAGCATTTT. Protein sequence: CASTIDLGKPQHF.

This clonotype was seen at least ten times. CDR3 bases: TGCAGTGCCTCGCGGGATGGGAGGAGCAATCAGCCCCAGCATTTT. This sequence encodes CSASRDGRSNQPQHF. The V gene is TRBV20-1, the J gene TRBJ1-5; the D is unclear. This CDR3 is 15 amino acids long. V was pared by 6 bases and J by 1 base, with 16 bases between. Germline CDR1 DFQATT, CDR2 SNEGSKA (reference sequence).

The chain has TRBV7-9 and TRBJ2-7; 8 positions match TRBD1. This CDR3 region has 13 residues. Germline CDR1 SEHNR, CDR2 FQNEAQ (reference sequence). The junction had 6 bases not matched to a gene; V was cut back by 5 bases and J by 6 bases. The CDR3 nucleotides read TGTGCCAGCAGCATGGGGACAGGCCTCGAGCAGTACTTC. Protein product: CASSMGTGLEQYF.